This record concerns one T cell receptor beta chain sequence. Its antigen is unknown. Given the absence of the conserved phenylalanine or tryptophan at the CDR3 end, a read error is likely. The limits of the CDR3 on the DNA are not certain, so only TCRdb's listed CDR3 is given. These data belong to a study of tumor and adjacent non-tumor tissue in lung cancer. The study, taken as a whole, reports: Tumor repertoires had a smaller top 100 clone share than normal lung. Significantly higher TCR diversity was found in tumor than normal lung.

Three rounds of nested PCR, following a modified ARM-PCR protocol, produced the TCRbeta library. One entry per CDR3 protein, called by TCRdb with MiXCR from the multiplex PCR reads. The sample includes about 120,000 distinct CDR3 sequences, roughly 84% seen only once; the top ten take around 21%. No cell sorting was done before RNA was extracted from the tissue. Donors were chemotherapy-naive, newly diagnosed lung cancer surgical patients in China, August–late 2014. The CDR3 is 12 residues long, ends included. Looked up from germline, CDR1 is WSHSY and CDR2 is SAAADI. The clonotype was recovered from a man between 65 and 80 years old with non-small cell lung cancer. The sequencing input was lung tumor tissue. The J gene is TRBJ1-1, the V gene TRBV10-2. The CDR3: CANRDRCAEAFL.